Listed here are 3 T cell receptor beta chains from one sample, sequenced in a study of T cells in Graves' hyperthyroidism and ophthalmopathy. The investigators amplified TCR beta CDR3 regions from RNA transcripts. TCR CDR3 underwent first-round RT-PCR with the HTBI primer set. TCRdb itself ran the multiplex PCR reads through MiXCR, one entry per CDR3 protein. The sample shows 450,000 to 600,000 distinct CDR3 sequences, 15% to 20% of them seen only once. The material sequenced was blood. Receptor source: a man aged 40-55 years with Graves' ophthalmopathy.

This clonotype was seen many times. V usage is TRBV12-3 or TRBV12-4 and J usage is TRBJ1-2, with a tentative D call TRBD1 (5 bases). The CDR3 totals 12 residues. V lost 5 bases, J lost 4 bases, and 8 bases lay in between. CDR3 coding DNA: TGTGCCAGCAGTGACAGACCCTATGGCTACACCTTC. This sequence encodes CASSDRPYGYTF.

This chain links TRBV10-3 with TRBJ2-7; 10 bases match TRBD2. In germline, CDR1 is ENHRY, CDR2 SYGVKD. V trimming: 4 bases; J trimming: 2 bases; junction bases outside the gene matches: 2. This CDR3 has 14 amino acids. The CDR3 bases are TGTGCCATCAGTGTAGCGGGAGGAACCTACGAGCAGTACTTC. Translating it yields CAISVAGGTYEQYF.

This clonotype was detected a few times. V gene TRBV5-4 combines with J gene TRBJ2-1; 10 nucleotides agree with TRBD2. The CDR3 sequence is 16 residues long. Unmatched junction bases numbered 8, after V lost 0 bases and J lost 8 bases. CDR1 and CDR2 (germline): SGHNT, YYREEE (reference sequence). CDR3 sequence (DNA): TGTGCCAGCAGCTTGGATAGCTCCGGGACTAGCGATGAGCAGTTCTTC. This codes for CASSLDSSGTSDEQFF.